A single T cell receptor beta chain is shown here with its context. This record belongs to a study of shared clonotypes between healthy human individuals. The germline V gene encodes CDR1 MDHEN and CDR2 SYDVKM. Trimming removed 2 bases from V and 9 bases from J, with 17 bases in between. There are 15 residues in the CDR3. Produced via immunoSEQ multiplex PCR; TCRdb's table is partial and in-frame only. The top ten clones hold about 0.41% of a sample with 2 million to 2.5 million clones, roughly 92% of them seen once. Sequenced input: naive CD4+ T cells from PBMCs. The subset is: CD45RA+ positively selected. This receptor was taken from a man between 18 and 35 years old in good health. Some clones in this sample may be carry-over from other donors' samples. This chain joins TRBV28 and TRBJ2-1; perhaps TRBD2 as D (6 bases). The CDR3 DNA follows: TGTGCCAGCAGTTTAATCGGGAAGGAGGGCGGTGAGCAGTTCTTC. The encoded protein is CASSLIGKEGGEQFF. The whole variable domain, filled in from reference TRBV28 and TRBJ2-1, reads DVKVTQSSRYLVKRTGEKVFLECVQDMDHENMFWYRQDPGLGLRLIYFSYDVKMKEKGDIPEGYSVSREKKERFSLILESASTNQTSMYLCASSLIGKEGGEQFFGPGTRLTVL.